The 21 T cell receptor beta chains in this list originate from one sample, sequenced in a study of blood T cell repertoires in COVID-19. TCRdb keeps only in-frame clones here, not all; method: immunoSEQ multiplex PCR. The sample shows around 360,000 clones, around 87% of them seen only once. The specimen sequenced was PBMCs or T cells enriched from blood (not recorded which). Receptors were obtained from a man in his forties in a cohort exposed to, infected with or recovered from COVID-19 (not recorded which).

This chain joins TRBV28 and TRBJ1-4; D is possibly TRBD1 (6 bases). This CDR3 spans 17 amino acids. V was shortened by 6 bases and J by 0 bases, with 17 bases between the two germline ends. Germline lookup yields CDR1 MDHEN and CDR2 SYDVKM. CDR3 sequence (DNA): TGTGCCAGCAGCCTACCCAGGGGAGGGGCAACTAATGAAAAACTGTTTTTT. Amino acids: CASSLPRGGATNEKLFF.

V is TRBV4-2 and J is TRBJ2-1; 11 bases are shared with TRBD2. Germline lookup yields CDR1 LGHNA and CDR2 YNFKEQ. This CDR3 has 15 residues. The V and J ends lost 6 bases and 8 bases, in that order; junction bases with no gene match: 9. CDR3 sequence reads: CASRDTSGSIDEQFF. In DNA, the CDR3 is TGTGCCAGCAGAGATACTAGCGGGAGTATCGATGAGCAGTTCTTC.

V and J are TRBV30 and TRBJ2-1; D is unclear. The CDR3 is 11 amino acids. Trimming shortened V by 2 bases and J by 8 bases, and 7 bases separated the two germline ends. CDR1 is GTSNPN, CDR2 SVGIG, per germline (reference sequence). This CDR3 reads CAWSNQYEQFF. CDR3 in DNA: TGTGCCTGGAGTAACCAGTATGAGCAGTTCTTC.

The chain uses TRBV10-1 and TRBJ2-4, with 9 positions matching TRBD2. This CDR3 spans 16 amino acids. Germline CDR1 WNHNN, CDR2 SYGVQD (reference sequence). V shed 5 bases and J 4 bases; nucleotides not matched to a gene: 9. CDR3 coding DNA: TGCGCCAGCAGTCCAGGACTAGCGTCTGGTAAAAACATTCAGTACTTC. It yields the protein CASSPGLASGKNIQYF.

The chain uses TRBV18 and TRBJ2-7; 12 bases are a match to TRBD2. The V gene's germline CDR1 is KGHSH and CDR2 LQKENI. The V and J ends lost 3 bases and 2 bases, in that order; junction bases with no gene match: 8. The CDR3 loop spans 17 amino acids. The CDR3 region has the DNA TGTGCCAGCTCACCGAGACTAGCGGGAGAGGGGACCTACGAGCAGTACTTC. Translating gives CASSPRLAGEGTYEQYF.

The CDR3 DNA follows: TGTGCCAGCAGCTTAAGGTCTAGGACAGGGGGCCTCCAGGAGACCCAGTACTTC. This sequence encodes CASSLRSRTGGLQETQYF. The V call is TRBV7-6, the J call TRBJ2-5; 11 bases map to TRBD1. This CDR3 spans 18 amino acids. Germline V lookup: CDR1 SGHVS, CDR2 FNYEAQ. The V segment lost 2 bases and the J segment 5 bases; nucleotides outside the gene matches: 13. Looking up the rest from reference TRBV7-6 and TRBJ2-5 gives the full variable domain: GAGVSQSPRYKVTKRGQDVALRCDPISGHVSLYWYRQALGQGPEFLTYFNYEAQQDKSGLPNDRFSAERPEGSISTLTIQRTEQRDSAMYRCASSLRSRTGGLQETQYFGPGTRLLVL.

CDR3 in amino acids: CASSRQHTDTQYF. In nucleotides, the CDR3 is TGTGCCAGCAGTAGACAGCACACAGATACGCAGTATTTT. The rearrangement joins TRBV2 to TRBJ2-3, with D possibly TRBD1 on 5 matching bases. CDR1 is SNHLY and CDR2 is FYNNEI in the germline V gene. V shed 5 bases and J shed 2 bases, with 8 bases lying between them. The CDR3 has 13 amino acids.

The chain combines TRBV3-1 (or the pseudogene TRBV3-2) with TRBJ2-7; D might be TRBD1 (5 bases). Germline-derived CDR1 and CDR2 are LGHDT and YNNKEL (reference sequence). The CDR3 consists of 15 residues. V dropped 5 bases and J dropped 7 bases, with 21 bases sitting between them. The CDR3 reads CASSRGSLGLEEQYF. The CDR3 region has the DNA TGTGCCAGCAGCAGGGGATCCCTCGGCTTGGAGGAGCAGTACTTC.

This chain links TRBV18 with TRBJ2-5; unclear D gene. The CDR3 spans 14 residues. Trimming stripped 2 bases from V and 0 bases from J, with 7 bases between. CDR1 and CDR2 (germline): KGHSH, LQKENI. CDR3 region: CASSPAANQETQYF. CDR3 in DNA: TGTGCCAGCTCACCAGCGGCGAACCAAGAGACCCAGTACTTC.

In this sample, this clone turned up many times. The CDR3 DNA reads as TGTGCCAGCAGCGGTCACGGAGGCTATGGCTACACCTTC. Translation: CASSGHGGYGYTF. The gene calls are TRBV2 and TRBJ1-2, with no clear D. The CDR3 loop spans 13 amino acids. In germline, CDR1 is SNHLY, CDR2 FYNNEI. The germline V and J ends were trimmed by 6 bases and 4 bases, with 12 bases remaining between them.

J is TRBJ1-2 and V is TRBV3-1 (or the pseudogene TRBV3-2); 7 bases align to TRBD1. The J segment lost 10 bases and the V segment lost 2 bases, leaving 7 bases of the junction unmatched. Germline V gene lookup returns CDR1 LGHDT and CDR2 YNNKEL (reference sequence). CDR3 length: 13 amino acids. Written as DNA, the CDR3 is TGTGCCAGCAGCCAAATCACGGGGACAGTCTACACCTTC. This gives the protein CASSQITGTVYTF.

The genes are TRBV28 and TRBJ1-5, with D unclear. Trimming left V 4 bases short and J 9 bases short, with 10 bases between. This CDR3 has 12 residues. Germline CDR1 is MDHEN and CDR2 is SYDVKM. The CDR3 bases are TGTGCCAGCAGTTCTTTGGCACGGCCCCAGCATTTT. This gives the protein CASSSLARPQHF.

DNA of the CDR3: TGTGCCAGCAGCCAGCGGGGCGTTGGTGAGCAGTTCTTC. Its protein is CASSQRGVGEQFF. V usage is TRBV7-2 and J usage is TRBJ2-1, with 7 nucleotides matching TRBD2. This CDR3 comprises 13 residues. CDR1 and CDR2 (germline): SGHTA, FQGNSA. Trimming took 5 bases from V and 9 from J; bases not matched to a gene: 7.

This clone has only one observation. The chain uses TRBV6-1 and TRBJ2-7, with D perhaps matching TRBD2 (5 bases). The V end lost 0 bases, the J end lost 4 bases, and 10 bases lay between the germline ends. CDR1 and CDR2 (germline): MNHNS, SASEGT. CDR3 size: 14 residues. The CDR3 here is CASSEAGRTYEQYF. CDR3 sequence (DNA): TGTGCCAGCAGTGAAGCGGGGAGAACGTACGAGCAGTACTTC.

Of note for this clone: The same CDR3 also results from other DNA sequences found in this sample. The V call is TRBV5-1, the J call TRBJ1-2; the D is unclear. CDR3 length equals 14 residues. With 0 bases removed from V and 2 bases from J, the gap between germline ends came to 8 bases. Germline lookup yields CDR1 SGHRS and CDR2 YFSETQ. The CDR3 sequence: CASSLDSTNYGYTF. The CDR3, as DNA: TGCGCCAGCAGCTTGGACAGTACAAACTATGGCTACACCTTC.

V is TRBV2 and J is TRBJ1-5, with TRBD1 matching over 8 bases. This CDR3 is 16 amino acids long. Per the germline V gene, CDR1 is SNHLY and CDR2 is FYNNEI. Trimming removed 4 bases from V and 5 bases from J; junction bases left unmatched: 10. This CDR3 is CASSGLTGAIYQPQHF. The CDR3 nucleotides read TGTGCCAGCAGTGGGTTGACAGGGGCCATATATCAGCCCCAGCATTTT.

The rearrangement links TRBV19 to TRBJ2-3, with 12 bases that match TRBD2. The V gene's germline CDR1 is LNHDA and CDR2 SQIVND (reference sequence). V shed 4 bases, J shed 4 bases, and the junction held 3 bases outside the gene matches. The CDR3 has 15 amino acids. CDR3 nucleotide sequence: TGTGCCAGTAGTAACCTAGCGGGAGGGCCAGATACGCAGTATTTT. It specifies CASSNLAGGPDTQYF.

The table lists this clone with a count of one. J is TRBJ2-7 and V is TRBV19; TRBD1 matches 7 bases. Germline-derived CDR1 and CDR2 are LNHDA and SQIVND (reference sequence). This CDR3 contains 15 residues. V trimming: 1 base; J trimming: 2 bases; junction bases outside the gene matches: 5. CDR3 nucleotide sequence: TGTGCCAGTAGTATAGCCCCCGGGACAGCCTACGAGCAGTACTTC. Protein product: CASSIAPGTAYEQYF.

The rearrangement joins TRBV5-1 to TRBJ2-1; 9 bases line up with TRBD1. This CDR3 has 16 amino acids. Germline CDR1 and CDR2: SGHRS and YFSETQ. J was trimmed by 8 bases and V by 4 bases; bases with no gene match: 13. CDR3 amino acids: CASSRGTGGRFDEQFF. The CDR3 DNA follows: TGCGCCAGCAGCCGCGGCACAGGGGGCAGGTTCGATGAGCAGTTCTTC. The full variable domain, with the rest looked up from reference TRBV5-1 and TRBJ2-1, is KAGVTQTPRYLIKTRGQQVTLSCSPISGHRSVSWYQQTPGQGLQFLFEYFSETQRNKGNFPGRFSGRQFSNSRSEMNVSTLELGDSALYLCASSRGTGGRFDEQFFGPGTRLTVL.

The chain links TRBV11-2 to TRBJ2-1, with TRBD2 identical over 8 bases. This CDR3 is 18 amino acids long. V lost 1 base to trimming and J lost 9 bases; unmatched junction nucleotides: 17. Per the germline V gene, CDR1 is SGHAT and CDR2 is FQNNGV. The CDR3 bases are TGTGCCAGCAGCTTAGCCCTGGGGAGAAGCGGGAGACGTAGTGAGCAGTTCTTC. Encoded protein: CASSLALGRSGRRSEQFF.

The genes are TRBV11-2 and TRBJ2-7; D is possibly TRBD1 (6 bases). This CDR3 spans 13 amino acids. Trimming shortened V by 7 bases and J by 5 bases, and 15 bases separated the two germline ends. Germline V gives CDR1 SGHAT, CDR2 FQNNGV. CDR3 sequence: CASNDPTGNEQYF. The DNA for the CDR3 is TGTGCCAGCAACGACCCCACAGGGAACGAGCAGTACTTC.